This passage covers 24 T cell receptor beta chains from one sample sequenced in a study of blood T cell repertoires in COVID-19. Sequencing was performed with immunoSEQ multiplex PCR; in TCRdb, only in-frame clones are kept and a portion is missing. The sample holds 200,000 to 250,000 clones, under 90% seen once. The sequencing sample was made of peripheral blood. The origin of the receptors is a man in his forties or fifties with acute or convalescent COVID-19.

The CDR3 DNA sequence: TGTGCCTGGAAGGTGACAGGGGACTATGAGCAGTTCTTC. Translation gives CAWKVTGDYEQFF. The V call is TRBV30, the J call TRBJ2-1; 8 bases match TRBD1. Unmatched junction bases numbered 7, after V lost 4 bases and J lost 8 bases. Germline V gene lookup returns CDR1 GTSNPN and CDR2 SVGIG (reference sequence). There are 13 residues in the CDR3.

This chain uses TRBV27 with TRBJ1-3; TRBD1 is a possible D gene (6 bases). The germline CDR1 and CDR2 sequences are MNHEY and SMNVEV (reference sequence). The CDR3 is 17 amino acids. V dropped 5 bases and J dropped 3 bases, with 20 bases sitting between them. The DNA of the CDR3 is TGTGCCAGCAGTCGGCACCGGGACACAGTAGGTGGAAACACCATATATTTT. Its translation is CASSRHRDTVGGNTIYF.

V and J are TRBV3-1 (or the pseudogene TRBV3-2) and TRBJ1-1; maybe TRBD1 (5 bases). V was shortened by 4 bases and J by 1 base, with 13 bases between the two germline ends. The CDR3 covers 15 residues. Germline values: CDR1 LGHDT, CDR2 YNNKEL (reference sequence). CDR3: CASSPPWGENTEAFF. CDR3 DNA: TGTGCCAGCAGCCCTCCTTGGGGGGAGAACACTGAAGCTTTCTTT.

V and J are TRBV6-6 and TRBJ1-6; possibly TRBD1 for D (5 bases). Germline assignment: CDR1 MNHNY and CDR2 SVGAGI (reference sequence). Trimming removed 6 bases at V and 10 bases at J, with 13 bases between. The CDR3 is made up of 13 amino acids. This CDR3 reads CASSQGLGSPLHF. The CDR3 DNA sequence: TGTGCCAGCAGCCAGGGTTTGGGGTCACCCCTCCACTTT.

The CDR3 loop is CATREGRNTGELFF. The CDR3 DNA reads TGTGCCACTAGGGAGGGGAGGAACACCGGGGAGCTGTTTTTT. This chain joins TRBV27 and TRBJ2-2; TRBD2 agrees at 7 bases. This CDR3 spans 14 amino acids. V dropped 10 bases and J dropped 1; count of bases not matched to a gene: 6. Per the germline V gene, CDR1 is MNHEY and CDR2 is SMNVEV (reference sequence).

The V call is TRBV25-1, the J call TRBJ2-1; 7 bases are shared with TRBD1. The CDR3 has 16 residues. Germline V gives CDR1 MGHDK, CDR2 SYGVNS. V lost 4 bases to trimming and J lost 4 bases; unmatched junction nucleotides: 10. The chain's CDR3 is CASSGTGAVGYNEQFF. CDR3 sequence (DNA): TGTGCCAGCAGTGGTACAGGGGCCGTAGGGTACAATGAGCAGTTCTTC.

The genes are TRBV3-1 (or the pseudogene TRBV3-2) and TRBJ2-2, with a weak D call TRBD1 (6 bases). Trimming took off 4 bases at V and 4 bases at J, with 16 bases between the two ends. The CDR3 sequence is 16 residues long. Germline assignment: CDR1 LGHDT and CDR2 YNNKEL (reference sequence). This CDR3 reads CASSLDRPRSTGELFF. The CDR3 DNA reads as TGTGCCAGCAGCCTCGACAGGCCCAGGAGCACCGGGGAGCTGTTTTTT.

V and J are TRBV10-3 and TRBJ1-1; weak D call: TRBD1 (5 bases). V lost 0 bases and J 4 bases, leaving 12 bases between the germline ends. The CDR3 covers 15 residues. Germline assignment: CDR1 ENHRY and CDR2 SYGVKD. CDR3 nucleotide sequence: TGTGCCATCAGTGAGTCGGGGCAGGCCGTCACTGAAGCTTTCTTT. As protein: CAISESGQAVTEAFF.

V and J are TRBV3-1 (or the pseudogene TRBV3-2) and TRBJ2-3, with TRBD2 identical over 9 bases. The CDR3 contains 16 residues. Germline assignment: CDR1 LGHDT and CDR2 YNNKEL (reference sequence). V lost 3 bases, J lost 3 bases, and 7 bases stayed unmatched. CDR3: CASSQRAGGSTDTQYF. The CDR3 coding sequence is TGTGCCAGCAGCCAGCGAGCGGGGGGATCAACAGATACGCAGTATTTT.

The V call is TRBV6-5, the J call TRBJ2-7, with D possibly TRBD1 on 5 matching bases. The CDR3 has 15 amino acids. Trimming took off 8 bases at V and 2 bases at J, with 19 bases between the two ends. Germline-derived CDR1 and CDR2 are MNHEY and SVGAGI. As DNA, the CDR3 is TGTGCCAGCCACCCGGCCCGGACATATACCTACGAGCAGTACTTC. It yields the protein CASHPARTYTYEQYF.

The rearrangement uses TRBV9 and TRBJ1-5; 8 bases map to TRBD1. CDR1 and CDR2 from the germline V gene are SGDLS and YYNGEE. Germline trimming cut 0 bases from V and 5 bases from J; bases unmatched to any gene: 4. The CDR3 contains 15 residues. The CDR3, as DNA: TGTGCCAGCAGCGTAGGGACAGGGTCCCATCAGCCCCAGCATTTT. It codes for CASSVGTGSHQPQHF. Based on the CDR3 plus reference TRBV9 and TRBJ1-5, the full variable domain is DSGVTQTPKHLITATGQRVTLRCSPRSGDLSVYWYQQSLDQGLQFLIQYYNGEERAKGNILERFSAQQFPDLHSELNLSSLELGDSALYFCASSVGTGSHQPQHFGDGTRLSIL.

V is TRBV30 and J is TRBJ1-6; TRBD1 might be the D (5 bases). Germline V gene lookup returns CDR1 GTSNPN and CDR2 SVGIG (reference sequence). The V end lost 0 bases, the J end lost 9 bases, and 9 bases lay between the germline ends. The length of the CDR3 is 13 residues. This CDR3 is CAWSVLGPSPLHF. CDR3 nucleotides: TGTGCCTGGAGTGTACTGGGGCCTTCACCCCTCCACTTT.

The rearrangement uses TRBV29-1 and TRBJ1-1; 7 positions agree with TRBD1. Germline CDR1 is SQVTM and CDR2 is ANQGSEA. The trim removed 5 bases at V and 4 bases at J, leaving 7 bases unmatched. The CDR3 has 13 amino acids. In DNA form, the CDR3 reads TGCAGCGTTTCTATGACAGGGTCCACTGAAGCTTTCTTT. This translates into CSVSMTGSTEAFF.

The rearrangement joins TRBV7-9 to TRBJ1-2; 10 positions agree with TRBD1. The germline V gene has CDR1 SEHNR and CDR2 FQNEAQ (reference sequence). The CDR3 is 16 residues long. V lost 1 base, J lost 1 base, and 3 bases stayed unmatched. The DNA for the CDR3 is TGTGCCAGCAGCTTAGGGGGGACAGGGGATAACTATGGCTACACCTTC. Translation gives CASSLGGTGDNYGYTF.

The chain is built from TRBV27 and TRBJ1-4; D remains ambiguous. Germline V gene lookup returns CDR1 MNHEY and CDR2 SMNVEV (reference sequence). V dropped 4 bases and J dropped 0 bases, with 6 bases sitting between them. The CDR3 runs to 14 residues. The CDR3 reads CASSWAATNEKLFF. The CDR3, as DNA: TGTGCCAGCAGTTGGGCAGCAACTAATGAAAAACTGTTTTTT.

The chain has TRBV2 and TRBJ1-2; 7 bases are a match to TRBD1. Germline CDR1 is SNHLY and CDR2 is FYNNEI. V lost 1 base, J lost 3 bases, and 5 bases stayed unmatched. The CDR3 spans 15 residues. In DNA form, the CDR3 reads TGTGCCAGCAGTGAAGAAGACAGGGCGGACTATGGCTACACCTTC. The encoded protein is CASSEEDRADYGYTF. Complete variable domain (other parts from reference TRBV2 and TRBJ1-2): EPEVTQTPSHQVTQMGQEVILRCVPISNHLYFYWYRQILGQKVEFLVSFYNNEISEKSEIFDDQFSVERPDGSNFTLKIRSTKLEDSAMYFCASSEEDRADYGYTFGSGTRLTVV.

This chain uses TRBV7-9 with TRBJ1-6; D is unclear. Trimming took 3 bases from V and 8 from J, leaving 11 bases between them. Looked up from germline, CDR1 is SEHNR and CDR2 is FQNEAQ (reference sequence). CDR3 size: 14 residues. The CDR3 nucleotides read TGTGCCAGCAGCTTGAACGATGGCCATTCACCCCTCCACTTT. It yields the protein CASSLNDGHSPLHF.

The V call is TRBV18, the J call TRBJ2-1; 10 positions match TRBD1. Germline CDR1 and CDR2: KGHSH and LQKENI. This CDR3 spans 18 amino acids. Trimming cost V 4 bases and J 2 bases; bases outside gene matches: 11. The CDR3 loop reads CASSRATPGQGTYNEQFF. Written as DNA, the CDR3 is TGTGCCAGCTCACGGGCGACGCCGGGACAGGGGACCTACAATGAGCAGTTCTTC.

This chain uses TRBV7-2 with TRBJ2-5, with D possibly TRBD2 on 5 matching bases. Germline V gives CDR1 SGHTA, CDR2 FQGNSA. This CDR3 contains 14 residues. Trimming stripped 1 base from V and 3 bases from J, with 9 bases between. The CDR3 protein is CASSLEPGKETQYF. The CDR3 nucleotides are TGTGCCAGCAGCTTAGAGCCCGGGAAAGAGACCCAGTACTTC. The complete variable domain, with remaining parts taken from reference TRBV7-2 and TRBJ2-5, reads GAGVSQSPSNKVTEKGKDVELRCDPISGHTALYWYRQSLGQGLEFLIYFQGNSAPDKSGLPSDRFSAERTGGSVSTLTIQRTQQEDSAVYLCASSLEPGKETQYFGPGTRLLVL.

Written as DNA, the CDR3 is TGTGCCAGCAAGCAGGGGATAGATACGCAGTATTTT. Translating it yields CASKQGIDTQYF. The V and J genes are TRBV11-2 and TRBJ2-3; a weak D match, TRBD1 (6 bases). This CDR3 spans 12 amino acids. Germline assignment: CDR1 SGHAT and CDR2 FQNNGV. Trimming pared 7 bases from V and 5 bases from J, leaving 10 bases between.

This clone was recorded many times. CDR3 amino acids: CASSLDSTSSYEQYF. For the CDR3, the DNA is TGTGCCAGCAGCTTAGATAGCACGAGCTCCTACGAGCAGTACTTC. This sequence joins TRBV7-9 and TRBJ2-7; no definite D call. Germline assignment: CDR1 SEHNR and CDR2 FQNEAQ (reference sequence). V was cut by 1 base and J by 0 bases, with 10 bases left in between. The CDR3 is 15 residues long.

The chain recombines TRBV18 with TRBJ2-3; the match to TRBD2 covers 13 bases. This CDR3 is 16 amino acids long. Germline assignment: CDR1 KGHSH and CDR2 LQKENI. V shed 1 base, J shed 4 bases, and the junction held 2 bases outside the gene matches. CDR3 amino acids: CASSPRLAGGADTQYF. DNA for the CDR3: TGTGCCAGCTCACCACGACTAGCGGGGGGCGCAGATACGCAGTATTTT.

The J gene is TRBJ1-1, the V gene TRBV4-2; D gene unclear. The CDR3 runs 15 residues. Trimming removed 0 bases at V and 0 bases at J, with 8 bases between. Germline V gene lookup returns CDR1 LGHNA and CDR2 YNFKEQ. The CDR3 sequence: CASSQESSVNTEAFF. The CDR3 DNA follows: TGTGCCAGCAGCCAAGAGAGCAGCGTGAACACTGAAGCTTTCTTT.

This clone was seen just once. This chain uses TRBV19 with TRBJ1-6; 7 positions agree with TRBD1. V lost 6 bases and J lost 10; bases outside the gene matches: 12. Germline lookup yields CDR1 LNHDA and CDR2 SQIVND (reference sequence). CDR3 length: 15 amino acids. The CDR3 DNA is TGTGCCAGTAGACGACGACAGGGTGACGGGTCACCCCTCCACTTT. It specifies CASRRRQGDGSPLHF.